The rows below give T cell receptor beta chains drawn from one sample of a study of CD8 T cells in ankylosing spondylitis. TCRdb used MiXCR to reprocess the 5' RACE reads, holding one entry per CDR3 protein. The table lists almost 250,000 distinct CDR3 sequences, roughly 32% of them singletons. Sequencing input: blood, either unsorted or a sorted T cell fraction (not recorded which). All receptors derive from a male donor with ankylosing spondylitis or in good health (not recorded which). Each CDR3 is given with its conserved first and last residue. The D gene is left open where the match is weak. Where a row states a size, it is once, few, many or the class of an expanded clone; other rows omit it.

D gene	clone size	J gene	V gene	CDR3 protein	CDR3 DNA
-	few	TRBJ2-2	TRBV29-1	CSVEAGEGTGELFF	TGCAGCGTTGAGGCAGGGGAGGGCACCGGGGAGCTGTTTTTT
-	-	TRBJ2-7	TRBV10-3	CAISGTSGPSSYEQYF	TGTGCCATCAGTGGAACATCGGGACCGAGCTCCTACGAGCAGTACTTC
-	-	TRBJ2-1	TRBV7-9	CASSFLNINEQFF	TGTGCCAGCAGCTTCTTAAATATCAATGAGCAGTTCTTC
TRBD2	few	TRBJ2-1	TRBV5-8	CASSLQRGFSYNEQFF	TGTGCCAGCAGCTTGCAGCGGGGGTTCTCCTACAATGAGCAGTTCTTC
-	-	TRBJ1-4	TRBV20-1	CSARIHATNEKLFF	TGCAGTGCTAGAATACATGCAACTAATGAAAAACTGTTTTTT
-	-	TRBJ1-1	TRBV12-3/TRBV12-4	CASSLGLTVMNTEAFF	TGTGCCAGCAGTCTGGGGCTGACAGTCATGAACACTGAAGCTTTCTTT
TRBD1	few	TRBJ1-5	TRBV20-1	CSAGHRGHSNQPQHF	TGCAGTGCTGGTCACAGGGGGCATAGCAATCAGCCCCAGCATTTT
-	few	TRBJ2-6	TRBV20-1	CSAGPLSSGANVLTF	TGCAGTGCTGGTCCGCTTTCCTCTGGGGCCAACGTCCTGACTTTC
-	many	TRBJ2-3	TRBV12-3/TRBV12-4	CASDPLSAAQYF	TGTGCCAGTGACCCCTTGAGCGCTGCACAGTATTTT
-	-	TRBJ2-2	TRBV29-1	CSVGQGSGELFF	TGCAGCGTTGGGCAGGGTAGCGGGGAGCTGTTTTTT
TRBD1	-	TRBJ2-2	TRBV5-5	CASSFPGTGTGELFF	TGTGCCAGCAGCTTTCCCGGGACAGGGACCGGGGAGCTGTTTTTT
TRBD1	-	TRBJ1-2	TRBV12-3/TRBV12-4	CASSFEGAYGYTF	TGTGCCAGCAGTTTTGAGGGGGCCTATGGCTACACCTTC
TRBD1	many	TRBJ1-2	TRBV20-1	CSARDKGQGASGYTF	TGCAGTGCTAGAGATAAGGGACAGGGGGCCTCTGGCTACACCTTC
-	few	TRBJ2-7	TRBV3-1	CASSQGSAGQPYEQYF	TGTGCCAGCAGCCAAGGTTCAGCAGGCCAGCCCTACGAGCAGTACTTC
-	few	TRBJ2-2	TRBV12-3/TRBV12-4	CASSLWSSNTGELFF	TGTGCCAGCAGTTTGTGGAGTTCGAACACCGGGGAGCTGTTTTTT
-	-	TRBJ1-6	TRBV4-2	CASSQGWTDGRSPLHF	TGTGCCAGCAGCCAAGGGTGGACAGATGGGAGGTCACCCCTCCACTTT
-	-	TRBJ2-7	TRBV5-1	CASSWGLPYYEQYF	TGCGCCAGCAGCTGGGGTTTACCCTACTACGAGCAGTACTTC
-	-	TRBJ2-5	TRBV5-5	CASSLGELPQETQYF	TGTGCCAGCAGCTTGGGCGAGCTCCCTCAAGAGACCCAGTACTTC
-	many	TRBJ2-3	TRBV6-5	CASSYSQGSDTQYF	TGTGCCAGCAGTTACTCTCAGGGTTCAGATACGCAGTATTTT
-	few	TRBJ2-5	TRBV12-3/TRBV12-4	CASSPGPTEETQYF	TGTGCCAGCAGTCCCGGACCAACCGAGGAGACCCAGTACTTC
-	many	TRBJ2-1	TRBV20-1	CSATGTINNEQFF	TGCAGTGCTACCGGGACAATCAACAATGAGCAGTTCTTC
TRBD1	-	TRBJ2-7	TRBV7-8	CASSIRDRGHQQYF	TGTGCCAGCAGCATCCGGGACAGGGGGCATCAGCAGTACTTC